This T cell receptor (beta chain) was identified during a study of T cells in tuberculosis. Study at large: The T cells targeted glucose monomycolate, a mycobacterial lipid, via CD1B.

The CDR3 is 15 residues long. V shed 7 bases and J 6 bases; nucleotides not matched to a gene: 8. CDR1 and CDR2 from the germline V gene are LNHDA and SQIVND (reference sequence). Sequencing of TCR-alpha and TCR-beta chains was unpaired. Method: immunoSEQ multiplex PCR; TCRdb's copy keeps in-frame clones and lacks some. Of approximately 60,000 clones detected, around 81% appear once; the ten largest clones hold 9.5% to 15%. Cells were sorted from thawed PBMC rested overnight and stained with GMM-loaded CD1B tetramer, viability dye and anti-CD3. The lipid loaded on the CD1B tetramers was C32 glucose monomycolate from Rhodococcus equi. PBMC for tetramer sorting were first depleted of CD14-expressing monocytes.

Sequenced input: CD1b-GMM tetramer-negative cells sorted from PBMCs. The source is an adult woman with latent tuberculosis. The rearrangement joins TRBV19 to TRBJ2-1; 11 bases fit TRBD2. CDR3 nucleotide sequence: TGTGCCAGTAAAACGAATAGCGGGAGGGCCAATGAGCAGTTCTTC. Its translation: CASKTNSGRANEQFF. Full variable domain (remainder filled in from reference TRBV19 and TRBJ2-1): DGGITQSPKYLFRKEGQNVTLSCEQNLNHDAMYWYRQDPGQGLRLIYYSQIVNDFQKGDIAEGYSVSREKKESFPLTVTSAQKNPTAFYLCASKTNSGRANEQFFGPGTRLTVL.